Listed below are T cell receptor beta chains from one sample, sequenced in a study of T and B cells in COVID-19 patients. TCRdb independently ran MiXCR on the multiplex PCR reads; one entry per CDR3 protein. The data show 7,000 to 10,000 distinct CDR3 sequences, with about 30% seen just once and 15% to 20% held by the top ten. Material: blood. The receptors shown here come from a human donor with active COVID-19. CDR3s include the opening cysteine and the closing phenylalanine or tryptophan. The D gene is left open where the match is weak. Only part of the rows carry a size: once, few, many, or a class if the clone is expanded.

CASSLTSGGAAGETQYF | TGTGCCAGCAGTTTGACTAGCGGGGGGGCAGCGGGAGAGACCCAGTACTTC | medium-sized | TRBD2 | TRBJ2-5 | TRBV12-3/TRBV12-4
CATFDGTGNEQYF | TGTGCCACCTTTGACGGTACAGGGAACGAGCAGTACTTC | medium-sized | - | TRBJ2-7 | TRBV6-5
CASSPVGDYGYTF | TGTGCCAGCAGTCCAGTAGGGGACTATGGCTACACCTTC | - | - | TRBJ1-2 | TRBV6-1
CASSLEENTGELFF | TGTGCCAGCAGCTTAGAGGAGAACACCGGGGAGCTGTTTTTT | few | - | TRBJ2-2 | TRBV7-9
CASSSGLSGFTDTQYF | TGTGCCAGCAGCTCTGGCTTGAGCGGATTCACAGATACGCAGTATTTT | - | - | TRBJ2-3 | TRBV7-2
CASRGQTRDTQYF | TGTGCCAGCAGGGGACAGACGAGAGATACGCAGTATTTT | - | TRBD1 | TRBJ2-3 | TRBV6-5
CASRTTGEDEKLFF | TGTGCCAGCAGAACCACAGGGGAAGATGAAAAACTGTTTTTT | few | TRBD1 | TRBJ1-4 | TRBV12-3/TRBV12-4
CSATLAWGEGRDSTDTQYF | TGCAGTGCCACCCTAGCGTGGGGGGAAGGGAGGGACTCCACAGATACGCAGTATTTT | few | TRBD2 | TRBJ2-3 | TRBV20-1
CASRGQGVGTEAFF | TGTGCCAGCCGCGGACAGGGGGTAGGCACTGAAGCTTTCTTT | - | TRBD1 | TRBJ1-1 | TRBV6-6
CASSFGGNTIYF | TGTGCCAGCAGCTTCGGAGGAAACACCATATATTTT | - | - | TRBJ1-3 | TRBV5-4
CASSPPGGRHADTQYF | TGTGCCAGCAGCCCTCCCGGCGGACGCCACGCAGATACGCAGTATTTT | - | - | TRBJ2-3 | TRBV5-6
CASMTDIYNYGYTF | TGTGCCAGCATGACGGACATATATAACTATGGCTACACCTTC | few | - | TRBJ1-2 | TRBV6-1
CASTGRSGGYPYNEQFF | TGTGCCAGCACCGGACGGAGCGGGGGGTACCCTTACAATGAGCAGTTCTTC | - | TRBD2 | TRBJ2-1 | TRBV12-3/TRBV12-4
CASRTQGDRGESYEQYF | TGTGCCAGTAGAACACAGGGGGACAGGGGGGAATCCTACGAGCAGTACTTC | - | TRBD1 | TRBJ2-7 | TRBV19
CATSALAVQSYNEQFF | TGTGCCACCAGTGCCCTAGCGGTTCAGTCCTACAATGAGCAGTTCTTC | few | TRBD2 | TRBJ2-1 | TRBV24-1
CASSPILMGSLAKNIQYF | TGTGCCAGCAGTCCTATTCTTATGGGCAGCTTAGCCAAAAACATTCAGTACTTC | - | - | TRBJ2-4 | TRBV27
CSVEPQGDGYTF | TGCAGCGTTGAACCACAGGGTGACGGCTACACCTTC | medium-sized | - | TRBJ1-2 | TRBV29-1
CASSPKLNTGAAFF | TGTGCCAGCTCTCCCAAACTTAATACAGGGGCAGCTTTCTTT | - | TRBD1 | TRBJ1-1 | TRBV18
CSVTGIATGYTF | TGCAGCGTAACCGGGATCGCGACTGGCTACACCTTC | medium-sized | - | TRBJ1-2 | TRBV29-1
CASSLRQGYNSPLHF | TGTGCCAGCAGCTTAAGGCAGGGCTATAATTCACCCCTCCACTTT | medium-sized | - | TRBJ1-6 | TRBV13
CASSRGQGALGYTF | TGTGCCAGCAGCCGGGGACAGGGGGCGCTTGGCTACACCTTC | - | TRBD1 | TRBJ1-2 | TRBV6-5
CPSSDCGVPQTHFSGNTIYF | TGTCCGAGCAGTGACTGCGGGGTACCTCAGACTCATTTCTCTGGAAACACCATATATTTT | - | - | TRBJ1-3 | TRBV20-1
CASSGLGASADTQYF | TGCGCCAGCAGTGGATTAGGGGCTAGTGCAGATACGCAGTATTTT | - | - | TRBJ2-3 | TRBV10-2
CASSLQGQQPQHF | TGTGCCAGCAGTTTACAGGGGCAACAGCCCCAGCATTTT | - | TRBD1 | TRBJ1-5 | TRBV6-6
CASSLAAGADTQYF | TGTGCCAGCAGCTTGGCCGCGGGGGCAGATACGCAGTATTTT | medium-sized | TRBD2 | TRBJ2-3 | TRBV5-4
CASSLALGKKLFF | TGTGCCAGCAGTTTAGCGCTGGGGAAGAAACTGTTTTTT | medium-sized | - | TRBJ1-4 | TRBV12-3/TRBV12-4
CASSLVVGGTDTQYF | TGTGCCAGCAGCTTAGTAGTAGGGGGCACAGATACGCAGTATTTT | few | - | TRBJ2-3 | TRBV7-2
CAIIPSLDSNQPQHF | TGTGCCATTATCCCCAGTCTAGATAGCAATCAGCCCCAGCATTTT | - | - | TRBJ1-5 | TRBV6-1
CASSSLAGGLYYSEQYF | TGTGCCAGCAGCTCTCTAGCGGGGGGGCTGTATTATTCCGAGCAGTACTTC | few | TRBD2 | TRBJ2-7 | TRBV5-6
CASSGTGSGNEQFF | TGTGCCAGTAGCGGGACAGGGTCCGGGAATGAGCAGTTCTTC | - | TRBD1 | TRBJ2-1 | TRBV19
CASSEGLAQRDYGYTF | TGTGCCAGCAGTGAGGGACTGGCCCAAAGGGACTATGGCTACACCTTC | few | - | TRBJ1-2 | TRBV6-1
CASSWNRGLLKNNEQFF | TGTGCCAGCAGTTGGAATCGGGGGCTCCTGAAAAACAATGAGCAGTTCTTC | - | - | TRBJ2-1 | TRBV27
CASSLGVGVNYGYTF | TGTGCCAGCAGCTTGGGGGTAGGGGTAAACTATGGCTACACCTTC | few | - | TRBJ1-2 | TRBV5-5
CASSLFRDRVGHF | TGTGCCAGCAGTTTGTTCCGGGACAGGGTCGGACATTTT | few | TRBD1 | TRBJ1-5 | TRBV12-3/TRBV12-4
CASSREDGTEAFF | TGTGCCAGTAGTAGGGAAGATGGGACTGAAGCTTTCTTT | medium-sized | - | TRBJ1-1 | TRBV19
CASRPSSGGWGTDTQYF | TGTGCCAGCAGACCTTCTAGCGGGGGATGGGGCACAGATACGCAGTATTTT | medium-sized | TRBD2 | TRBJ2-3 | TRBV6-5
CASSFTDLPSGANVLTF | TGTGCCAGCAGCTTCACCGACTTGCCCTCTGGGGCCAACGTCCTGACTTTC | few | - | TRBJ2-6 | TRBV5-6
CASQEFPDNQPQHF | TGTGCCAGCCAGGAATTTCCCGACAATCAGCCCCAGCATTTT | - | - | TRBJ1-5 | TRBV2
CASSETVYFRETQYF | TGTGCCAGTAGCGAAACAGTGTATTTTAGGGAGACCCAGTACTTC | medium-sized | - | TRBJ2-5 | TRBV19
CASSELSSRSGGQPQHF | TGTGCCAGCAGTGAACTTTCTTCCCGGTCCGGCGGTCAGCCCCAGCATTTT | - | - | TRBJ1-5 | TRBV6-1
CASSPNRDRVGTQYF | TGTGCCAGCAGCCCAAACCGGGACAGGGTAGGGACCCAGTACTTC | medium-sized | TRBD1 | TRBJ2-5 | TRBV13
CASSQTGGYNEQFF | TGTGCCAGCAGCCAGACAGGGGGTTACAATGAGCAGTTCTTC | - | TRBD1 | TRBJ2-1 | TRBV12-3/TRBV12-4
CASSYRVTEAFF | TGTGCCAGCAGCTACAGGGTCACTGAAGCTTTCTTT | - | - | TRBJ1-1 | TRBV7-2
CASSYSSGGPLETQYF | TGTGCCAGCAGTTACTCGAGTGGGGGGCCGTTAGAGACCCAGTACTTC | - | - | TRBJ2-5 | TRBV6-5
CASSYTNTVNYGYTF | TGTGCCAGCAGTTACACGAATACAGTGAACTATGGCTACACCTTC | - | - | TRBJ1-2 | TRBV6-2/TRBV6-3
CASSLAASSGGVYNEQFF | TGTGCCAGCAGCTTAGCGGCTTCTAGCGGGGGGGTCTACAATGAGCAGTTCTTC | few | TRBD2 | TRBJ2-1 | TRBV7-6
CASSPGTHSYEQYF | TGTGCCAGCAGCCCCGGGACTCACTCCTACGAGCAGTACTTC | few | - | TRBJ2-7 | TRBV5-4
CAISDGGETQYF | TGTGCCATCAGTGACGGCGGAGAGACCCAGTACTTC | - | - | TRBJ2-5 | TRBV10-3
CASSKFPGGYQPQHF | TGTGCCAGCAGCAAATTTCCAGGGGGTTATCAGCCCCAGCATTTT | - | - | TRBJ1-5 | TRBV21-1